The clone carrying this TCR beta chain has just a few counts. Via MiXCR, TCRdb re-called the 5' RACE reads, giving one row per CDR3 protein. Among roughly 610,000 distinct CDR3 sequences listed, 15% to 20% were seen once. These data are taken from a study of T-cell memory formation after mild COVID-19. Germline lookup yields CDR1 SGHKS and CDR2 YYEKEE (reference sequence). This CDR3 contains 16 residues. V lost 1 base and J lost 1, with 12 bases in between. The source of this sequence is an adult woman who had mild COVID-19 (a few samples of this study predate the infection). Cell type and time point are not known. Sequenced sample: PBMCs or a T cell subset sorted from them (not recorded which). The rearrangement joins TRBV5-5 to TRBJ2-1; no reliable D call. The CDR3 bases are TGTGCCAGCAGCTTGCGACGAGGCTTATCCTACAATGAGCAGTTCTTC. This encodes CASSLRRGLSYNEQFF.